Described below is a single T cell receptor (beta chain) sequence and its context. Its recognized antigen is unknown. No qualities accompany the bases; no much larger clone lies one base away. The data were taken from a study of blood T cell repertoires in COVID-19 (dated by TCRdb to about 2020). Describing the broader study: The collaborator samples originated in the United States, Italy and Spain and spanned the acute and convalescent phases of COVID-19. The material from the prospective study consisted of cDNA or gDNA derived from T cells, B-cell-depleted T cells, or PBMCs. Deeply sampled blood TCRbeta repertoires from subjects exposed to, actively infected with, or recovered from COVID-19 were included in the dataset. The repertoires were released in a freely available public database meant as a resource for research on the immune response to SARS-CoV-2. The samples were drawn from two sources: the first 160 participants of the ongoing ImmuneRACE study, and 1,200 or so subjects contributed by 6 global collaborators. A de-identified subject ID, COVID-19 status, age in years and sex were almost always included in the sample metadata. Where available, HLA class I and class II types were obtained from metadata supplied by the sample provider rather than from assay-based typing. What the work shows at the level of the full study, not this receptor alone: How much clinical and demographic metadata was included differed by source and by participant, and the metadata was provided uncurated.

The CDR3 sequence holds 16 residues, the cysteine and phenylalanine included. The DNA shown is the 48-base CDR3, in frame from base 1. Taken from the germline V gene (reference sequence), the CDR1 and CDR2 loops are WNHNN and SYGVQD. Clipping removes 0 bases from V and 3 bases from J, with 5 as the unmatched junction base count. TCRbeta CDR3 regions were amplified from genomic DNA by means of the immunoSEQ Assay, a bias-controlled multiplex PCR. The source study handled its data this way. The number of nucleated cells in each sample was estimated from the amplification of reference gene primers within the assay. To quantify the absolute abundance of each unique TCRbeta CDR3 rearrangement, sequence reads were collapsed and filtered. For each sample, productive Simpson clonality was calculated as the square root of Simpson's diversity index across productive rearrangements. Here the immuneACCESS table is served through TCRdb, limited to in-frame sequences with V and J called. Missing clones are a known gap in these copies; in checked studies unresolved V genes cover under half, and the rest lacks a known reason. V and J calls and clone size are those listed in that table; D and trimming were worked out from the DNA. A total of over 150,000 clones appear in this sample, 76% of them only once. The ten biggest clones cover 3.5% to 4.5% of the sample.

The collaborating institutions used their own protocols to collect whole blood in K2EDTA tubes. For TCRbeta analysis, collaborators shipped samples in one of three forms: frozen whole blood, isolated PBMCs, or DNA extracted from either of those sample types. The source is a woman aged 80 or over with acute or convalescent COVID-19. The sample consisted of peripheral blood. This sequence uses TRBV10-1 and TRBJ2-3; 8 central bases correspond to TRBD2. The CDR3 protein sequence reads: CASSESISGTTDTQYF. The DNA sequence reads TGCGCCAGCAGTGAGTCGATTAGCGGGACTACAGATACGCAGTATTTT.